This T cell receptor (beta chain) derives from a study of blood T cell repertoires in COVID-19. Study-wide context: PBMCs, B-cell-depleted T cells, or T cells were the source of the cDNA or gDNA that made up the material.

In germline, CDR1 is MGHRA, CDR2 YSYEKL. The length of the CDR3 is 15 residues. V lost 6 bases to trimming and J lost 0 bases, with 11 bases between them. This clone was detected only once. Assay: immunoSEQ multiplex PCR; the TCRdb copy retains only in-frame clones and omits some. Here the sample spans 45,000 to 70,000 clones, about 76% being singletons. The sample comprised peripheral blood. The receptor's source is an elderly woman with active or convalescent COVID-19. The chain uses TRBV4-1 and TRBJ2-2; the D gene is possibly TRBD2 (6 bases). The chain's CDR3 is CASSPGTSNTGELFF. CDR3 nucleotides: TGCGCCAGCAGTCCCGGGACTTCGAACACCGGGGAGCTGTTTTTT.